A selection of T cell receptor beta chains follows, all from one sample in a study of control samples from healthy donors and cancer patients. Generated by immunoSEQ multiplex PCR, the TCRdb table keeps only in-frame clones and is missing some. Of around 150,000 clones in the sample, roughly 95% were seen once. The specimen was blood. The receptors were sampled from a woman in her twenties or thirties in good health. Both conserved end residues are part of each CDR3. A D gene is named only where the DNA matches it firmly. Clone size is given for some rows only: seen once, a few or many times, or a class if the clone is expanded.

size: .; V: TRBV3-1/TRBV3-2; length: 18; J: TRBJ2-1; D: TRBD2; CDR3: CASSPGTSGSWSYNEQFF; DNA: TGTGCCAGCAGCCCCGGGACTAGCGGGAGTTGGTCCTACAATGAGCAGTTCTTC
size: .; V: TRBV5-1; length: 14; J: TRBJ1-1; D: .; CDR3: CASSLRGGSTEAFF; DNA: TGCGCCAGCAGCTTAAGGGGTGGAAGCACTGAAGCTTTCTTT
size: once; V: TRBV7-9; length: 17; J: TRBJ1-2; D: TRBD1; CDR3: CASSSEGRDRGNYGYTF; DNA: TGTGCCAGCAGCTCAGAAGGCCGGGACAGGGGTAACTATGGCTACACCTTC
size: .; V: TRBV2; length: 16; J: TRBJ1-5; D: TRBD1; CDR3: CATRDSSGILNQPQHF; DNA: TGTGCCACCCGGGACAGCTCTGGCATTCTAAATCAGCCCCAGCATTTT
size: .; V: TRBV19; length: 12; J: TRBJ2-7; D: .; CDR3: CASSPQGYEQYF; DNA: TGTGCCAGTAGTCCGCAGGGGTACGAGCAGTACTTC
size: .; V: TRBV27; length: 13; J: TRBJ2-2; D: .; CDR3: CASSLMGTGELFF; DNA: TGTGCCAGCAGTTTGATGGGCACCGGGGAGCTGTTTTTT
size: .; V: TRBV7-7; length: 18; J: TRBJ2-5; D: .; CDR3: CASSLRPPGKRGQETQYF; DNA: TGTGCTAGCAGCTTACGGCCCCCGGGGAAGAGGGGGCAAGAGACCCAGTACTTC
size: .; V: TRBV20-1; length: 14; J: TRBJ2-5; D: .; CDR3: CSASRLAGAGAQYF; DNA: TGCAGTGCTAGTAGGCTTGCGGGGGCAGGGGCCCAGTACTTC
size: .; V: TRBV28; length: 13; J: TRBJ2-5; D: TRBD1; CDR3: CASSTGGAETQYF; DNA: TGTGCCAGCAGTACAGGGGGCGCGGAGACCCAGTACTTC
size: .; V: TRBV4-2; length: 15; J: TRBJ1-1; D: .; CDR3: CASSHRGAVGTEAFF; DNA: TGTGCCAGCAGCCACCGGGGGGCGGTGGGCACTGAAGCTTTCTTT
size: .; V: TRBV5-1; length: 15; J: TRBJ2-7; D: TRBD2; CDR3: CASSLVSSGAYEQYF; DNA: TGCGCCAGCAGCTTGGTTTCTAGCGGAGCGTACGAGCAGTACTTC
size: .; V: TRBV7-9; length: 13; J: TRBJ1-2; D: .; CDR3: CASSLGADVGYTF; DNA: TGTGCCAGCAGCTTAGGGGCCGATGTTGGCTACACCTTC
size: .; V: TRBV30; length: 15; J: TRBJ2-7; D: TRBD2; CDR3: CAWSVPSGELYEQYF; DNA: TGTGCCTGGAGTGTACCTAGCGGGGAGCTCTACGAGCAGTACTTC
size: .; V: TRBV9; length: 17; J: TRBJ1-5; D: .; CDR3: CASSVGPGTYSNQPQHF; DNA: TGTGCCAGCAGCGTAGGGCCCGGCACCTATAGCAATCAGCCCCAGCATTTT
size: .; V: TRBV12-3/TRBV12-4; length: 11; J: TRBJ1-1; D: .; CDR3: CASSRGRRESF; DNA: TGTGCCAGCAGTCGAGGACGACGAGAGAGTTTT
size: .; V: TRBV12-3/TRBV12-4; length: 12; J: TRBJ2-3; D: .; CDR3: CASSLIGDTQYF; DNA: TGTGCCAGCAGTTTGATTGGGGATACGCAGTATTTT
size: .; V: TRBV3-1/TRBV3-2; length: 12; J: TRBJ1-1; D: TRBD1; CDR3: CASSHGQGQAFF; DNA: TGTGCCAGCAGCCACGGACAGGGTCAAGCTTTCTTT
size: .; V: TRBV30; length: 17; J: TRBJ2-1; D: TRBD2; CDR3: CAWSGGGGFIGYNEQFF; DNA: TGTGCCTGGAGTGGCGGGGGGGGTTTTATAGGTTACAATGAGCAGTTCTTC
size: .; V: TRBV6-5; length: 15; J: TRBJ1-1; D: .; CDR3: CASLQLGAPNTEAFF; DNA: TGTGCCAGCCTACAACTGGGGGCCCCGAACACTGAAGCTTTCTTT
size: .; V: TRBV7-9; length: 12; J: TRBJ2-4; D: .; CDR3: CASSRREDIQYF; DNA: TGTGCCAGCAGCCGGAGGGAGGACATTCAGTACTTC
size: .; V: TRBV10-3; length: 12; J: TRBJ1-2; D: .; CDR3: CAISESAGGYTF; DNA: TGTGCCATCAGTGAGTCGGCCGGTGGCTACACCTTC
size: .; V: TRBV6-5; length: 13; J: TRBJ2-3; D: .; CDR3: CASSRRGADTQYF; DNA: TGTGCCAGCAGTCGCAGGGGTGCAGATACGCAGTATTTT
size: .; V: TRBV24-1; length: 12; J: TRBJ1-5; D: .; CDR3: CATSDFKETQHF; DNA: TGTGCCACCAGTGATTTTAAGGAGACCCAGCATTTT
size: .; V: TRBV10-2; length: 16; J: TRBJ1-2; D: .; CDR3: CASRGTEGRSNYGYTF; DNA: TGCGCCAGCAGGGGGACGGAGGGGAGATCTAACTATGGCTACACCTTC
size: .; V: TRBV27; length: 14; J: TRBJ1-1; D: .; CDR3: CASSLGVGSTEAFF; DNA: TGTGCCAGCAGTTTAGGGGTGGGGAGCACTGAAGCTTTCTTT
size: .; V: TRBV19; length: 14; J: TRBJ2-5; D: .; CDR3: CASSTGEALETQYF; DNA: TGTGCCAGTAGTACCGGAGAAGCACTAGAGACCCAGTACTTC
size: .; V: TRBV25-1; length: 16; J: TRBJ2-1; D: .; CDR3: CASSEFTSSTSDEQFF; DNA: TGTGCCAGCAGTGAATTCACGTCGAGTACGTCGGATGAGCAGTTCTTC
size: .; V: TRBV5-6; length: 15; J: TRBJ1-6; D: .; CDR3: CASSPPQGAHSPLHF; DNA: TGTGCCAGCAGCCCCCCGCAGGGTGCGCATTCACCCCTCCACTTT
size: .; V: TRBV27; length: 15; J: TRBJ2-7; D: TRBD1; CDR3: CASSPHSGTGGEQYF; DNA: TGTGCCAGCAGTCCGCACTCCGGGACAGGGGGCGAGCAGTACTTC
size: .; V: TRBV28; length: 17; J: TRBJ1-6; D: .; CDR3: CATDPDRTKSMNSPLHF; DNA: TGTGCCACCGACCCGGACAGAACCAAGAGTATGAATTCACCCCTCCACTTT
size: .; V: TRBV5-4; length: 15; J: TRBJ1-2; D: TRBD1; CDR3: CASSLSTGTAYGYTF; DNA: TGTGCCAGCAGCCTCTCGACAGGGACAGCCTATGGCTACACCTTC
size: .; V: TRBV2; length: 14; J: TRBJ1-1; D: .; CDR3: CASRFRLINTEAFF; DNA: TGTGCCAGCAGATTCAGACTGATTAACACTGAAGCTTTCTTT
size: .; V: TRBV5-1; length: 16; J: TRBJ2-1; D: .; CDR3: CASSLAPGGLNNEQFF; DNA: TGCGCCAGCAGCTTGGCGCCAGGGGGGCTTAACAATGAGCAGTTCTTC
size: .; V: TRBV5-1; length: 14; J: TRBJ2-2; D: .; CDR3: CASSLGHNTGELFF; DNA: TGCGCCAGCAGCTTGGGACACAACACCGGGGAGCTGTTTTTT
size: .; V: TRBV13; length: 15; J: TRBJ1-5; D: .; CDR3: CASSLGGGLDQPQHF; DNA: TGTGCCAGCAGCTTAGGGGGGGGCTTGGATCAGCCCCAGCATTTT
size: .; V: TRBV7-9; length: 12; J: TRBJ1-2; D: .; CDR3: CASSLEAGSYTF; DNA: TGTGCCAGCAGCTTAGAAGCAGGGAGCTACACCTTC
size: .; V: TRBV19; length: 14; J: TRBJ1-1; D: TRBD1; CDR3: CASSALTGGTEAFF; DNA: TGTGCCAGTAGTGCCCTGACAGGGGGCACTGAAGCTTTCTTT
size: .; V: TRBV28; length: 14; J: TRBJ1-5; D: .; CDR3: CASSTEGVGQPQHF; DNA: TGTGCCAGCAGCACCGAGGGGGTGGGGCAGCCCCAGCATTTT
size: .; V: TRBV28; length: 12; J: TRBJ1-4; D: .; CDR3: CASSSAPEKLFF; DNA: TGTGCCAGCAGTTCGGCTCCGGAAAAACTGTTTTTT
size: .; V: TRBV3-1/TRBV3-2; length: 13; J: TRBJ2-2; D: .; CDR3: CASTRVGGGELFF; DNA: TGTGCCAGCACCAGGGTTGGTGGCGGGGAGCTGTTTTTT
size: .; V: TRBV29-1; length: 12; J: TRBJ1-2; D: .; CDR3: CSVGGPNYGYTF; DNA: TGCAGCGTGGGGGGACCGAACTATGGCTACACCTTC
size: .; V: TRBV28; length: 14; J: TRBJ1-6; D: TRBD1; CDR3: CASSLPDRVSPLHF; DNA: TGTGCCAGCAGTTTACCGGACAGGGTTTCACCCCTCCACTTT
size: .; V: TRBV5-6; length: 16; J: TRBJ2-7; D: .; CDR3: CASSLFTAGLSYEQYF; DNA: TGTGCCAGCAGCTTGTTTACAGCGGGCCTCTCCTACGAGCAGTACTTC
size: .; V: TRBV30; length: 15; J: TRBJ1-6; D: .; CDR3: CAWSVTPEGNSPLHF; DNA: TGTGCCTGGAGTGTCACACCTGAGGGCAATTCACCCCTCCACTTT
size: .; V: TRBV7-9; length: 19; J: TRBJ2-3; D: TRBD1; CDR3: CASSPIPGQGGKYTDTQYF; DNA: TGTGCCAGCAGTCCTATACCGGGACAGGGAGGTAAATACACAGATACGCAGTATTTT
size: .; V: TRBV9; length: 17; J: TRBJ2-1; D: TRBD2; CDR3: CASSVGYAGDSYNEQFF; DNA: TGTGCCAGCAGCGTAGGGTACGCGGGGGACTCCTACAATGAGCAGTTCTTC
size: .; V: TRBV7-6; length: 15; J: TRBJ1-2; D: .; CDR3: CASSEKQGTNYGYTF; DNA: TGTGCCAGCAGCGAGAAACAGGGAACTAACTATGGCTACACCTTC